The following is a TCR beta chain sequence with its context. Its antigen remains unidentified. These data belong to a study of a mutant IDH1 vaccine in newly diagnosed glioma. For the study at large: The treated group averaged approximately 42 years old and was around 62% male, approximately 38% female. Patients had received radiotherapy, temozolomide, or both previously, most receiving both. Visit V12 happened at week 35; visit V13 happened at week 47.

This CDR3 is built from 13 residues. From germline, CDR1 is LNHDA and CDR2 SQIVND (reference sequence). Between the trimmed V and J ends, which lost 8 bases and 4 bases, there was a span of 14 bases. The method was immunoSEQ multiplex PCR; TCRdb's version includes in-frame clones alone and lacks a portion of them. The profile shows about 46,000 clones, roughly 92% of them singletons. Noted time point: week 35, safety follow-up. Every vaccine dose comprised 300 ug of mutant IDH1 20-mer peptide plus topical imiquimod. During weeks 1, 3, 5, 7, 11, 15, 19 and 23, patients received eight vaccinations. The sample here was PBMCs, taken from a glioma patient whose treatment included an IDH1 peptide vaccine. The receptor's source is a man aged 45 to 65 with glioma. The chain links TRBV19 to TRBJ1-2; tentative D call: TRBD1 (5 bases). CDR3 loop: CASDRPGRYGYTF. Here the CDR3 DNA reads TGTGCCAGTGATCGGCCGGGACGCTATGGCTACACCTTC.